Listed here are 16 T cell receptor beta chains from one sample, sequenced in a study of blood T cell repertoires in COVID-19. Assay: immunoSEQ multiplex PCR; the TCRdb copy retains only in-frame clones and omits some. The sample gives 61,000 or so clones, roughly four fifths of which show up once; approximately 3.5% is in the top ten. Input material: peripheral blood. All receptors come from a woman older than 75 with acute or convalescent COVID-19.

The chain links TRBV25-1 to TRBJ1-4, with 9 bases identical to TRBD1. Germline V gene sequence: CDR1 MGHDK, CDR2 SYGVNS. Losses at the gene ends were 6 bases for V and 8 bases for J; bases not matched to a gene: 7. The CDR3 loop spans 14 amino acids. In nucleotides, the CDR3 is TGTGCCAGCAGCTTCACAGGGGGCGGCGAAAAACTGTTTTTT. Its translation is CASSFTGGGEKLFF.

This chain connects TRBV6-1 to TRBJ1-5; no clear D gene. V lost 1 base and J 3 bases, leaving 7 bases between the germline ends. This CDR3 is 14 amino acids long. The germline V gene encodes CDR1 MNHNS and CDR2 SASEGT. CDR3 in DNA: TGTGCCAGCAGTGAAGTGAGCCCCAATCAGCCCCAGCATTTT. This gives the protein CASSEVSPNQPQHF.

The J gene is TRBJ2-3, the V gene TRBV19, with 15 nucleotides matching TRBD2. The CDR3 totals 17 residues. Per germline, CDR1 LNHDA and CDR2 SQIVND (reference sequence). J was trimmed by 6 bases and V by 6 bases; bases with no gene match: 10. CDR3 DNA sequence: TGTGCCAGTAGAACTGGACTAGCGGGGGGGACAGGGGATACGCAGTATTTT. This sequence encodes CASRTGLAGGTGDTQYF.

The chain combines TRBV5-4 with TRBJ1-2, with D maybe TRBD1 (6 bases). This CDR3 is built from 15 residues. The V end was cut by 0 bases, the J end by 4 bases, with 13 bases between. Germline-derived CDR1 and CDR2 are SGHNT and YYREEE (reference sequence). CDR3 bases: TGTGCCAGCAGCTTGGGGGGGCTTCTCGGCTATGGCTACACCTTC. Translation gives CASSLGGLLGYGYTF.

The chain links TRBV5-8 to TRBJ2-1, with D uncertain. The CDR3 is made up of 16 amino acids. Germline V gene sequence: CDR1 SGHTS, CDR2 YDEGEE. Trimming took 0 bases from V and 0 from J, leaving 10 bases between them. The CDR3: CASSLGRTSSYNEQFF. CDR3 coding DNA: TGTGCCAGCAGCTTGGGCCGTACAAGCTCCTACAATGAGCAGTTCTTC.

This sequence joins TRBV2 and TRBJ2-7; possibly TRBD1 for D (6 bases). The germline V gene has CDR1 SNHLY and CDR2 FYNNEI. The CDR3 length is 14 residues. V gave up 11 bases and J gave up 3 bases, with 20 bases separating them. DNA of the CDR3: TGTGCCTCCAGGGGAGCAACCGGCTACTACGAGCAGTACTTC. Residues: CASRGATGYYEQYF.

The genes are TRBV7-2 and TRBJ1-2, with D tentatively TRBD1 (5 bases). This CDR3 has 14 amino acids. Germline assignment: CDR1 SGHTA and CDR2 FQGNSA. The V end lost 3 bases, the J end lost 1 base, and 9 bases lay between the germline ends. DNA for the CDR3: TGTGCCAGCAGCTTGGTCAGGGATAACTATGGCTACACCTTC. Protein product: CASSLVRDNYGYTF.

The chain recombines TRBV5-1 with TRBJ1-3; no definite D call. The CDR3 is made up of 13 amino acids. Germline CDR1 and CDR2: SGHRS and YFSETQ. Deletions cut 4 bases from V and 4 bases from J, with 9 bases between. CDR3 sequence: CASSLSRGNTIYF. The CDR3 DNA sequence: TGCGCCAGCAGCCTGTCCAGGGGAAACACCATATATTTT. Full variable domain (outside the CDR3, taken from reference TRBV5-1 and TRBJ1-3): KAGVTQTPRYLIKTRGQQVTLSCSPISGHRSVSWYQQTPGQGLQFLFEYFSETQRNKGNFPGRFSGRQFSNSRSEMNVSTLELGDSALYLCASSLSRGNTIYFGEGSWLTVV.

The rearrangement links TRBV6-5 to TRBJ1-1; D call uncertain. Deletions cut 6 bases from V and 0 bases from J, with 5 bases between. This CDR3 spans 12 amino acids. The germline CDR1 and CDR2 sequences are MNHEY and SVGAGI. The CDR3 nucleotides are TGTGCCAGCAGCGGTATGAACACTGAAGCTTTCTTT. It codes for CASSGMNTEAFF.

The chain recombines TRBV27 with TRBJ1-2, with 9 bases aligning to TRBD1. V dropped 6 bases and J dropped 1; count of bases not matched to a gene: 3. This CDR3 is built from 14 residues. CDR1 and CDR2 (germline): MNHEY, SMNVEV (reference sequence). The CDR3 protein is CASRETGGNYGYTF. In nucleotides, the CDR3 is TGTGCCAGCAGGGAGACAGGGGGTAACTATGGCTACACCTTC.

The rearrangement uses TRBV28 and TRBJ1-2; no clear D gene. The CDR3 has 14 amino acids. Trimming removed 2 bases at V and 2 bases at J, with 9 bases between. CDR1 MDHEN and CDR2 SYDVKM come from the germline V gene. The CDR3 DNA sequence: TGTGCCAGCAGTTTAACATCCAGAAACTATGGCTACACCTTC. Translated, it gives CASSLTSRNYGYTF.

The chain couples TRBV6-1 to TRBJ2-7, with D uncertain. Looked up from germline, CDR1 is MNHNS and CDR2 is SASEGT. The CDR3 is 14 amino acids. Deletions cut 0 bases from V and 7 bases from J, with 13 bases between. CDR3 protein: CASSEAYPPREQYF. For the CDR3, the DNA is TGTGCCAGCAGTGAAGCTTACCCCCCTAGGGAGCAGTACTTC.

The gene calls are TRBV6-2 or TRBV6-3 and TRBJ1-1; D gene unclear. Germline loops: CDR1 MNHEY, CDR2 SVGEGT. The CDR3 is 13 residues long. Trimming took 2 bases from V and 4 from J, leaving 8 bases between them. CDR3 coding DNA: TGTGCCAGCAGTTACGGCTGGTCCACTGAAGCTTTCTTT. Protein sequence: CASSYGWSTEAFF.

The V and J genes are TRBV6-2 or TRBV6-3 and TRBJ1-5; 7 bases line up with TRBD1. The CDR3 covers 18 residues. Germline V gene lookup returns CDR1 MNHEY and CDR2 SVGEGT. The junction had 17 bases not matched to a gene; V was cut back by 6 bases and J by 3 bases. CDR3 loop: CASSTRQLRGEFNQPQHF. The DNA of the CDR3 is TGTGCCAGCAGCACTAGACAGCTCAGGGGGGAGTTCAATCAGCCCCAGCATTTT.

As DNA, the CDR3 is TGCGCCAGCAATGGACAGGGAGCCACCTACGAGCAGTACTTC. Its protein product is CASNGQGATYEQYF. The chain is built from TRBV10-1 and TRBJ2-7; 8 bases match TRBD1. The CDR3 covers 14 residues. V trimming: 7 bases; J trimming: 2 bases; junction bases outside the gene matches: 7. CDR1 WNHNN and CDR2 SYGVQD come from the germline V gene (reference sequence).

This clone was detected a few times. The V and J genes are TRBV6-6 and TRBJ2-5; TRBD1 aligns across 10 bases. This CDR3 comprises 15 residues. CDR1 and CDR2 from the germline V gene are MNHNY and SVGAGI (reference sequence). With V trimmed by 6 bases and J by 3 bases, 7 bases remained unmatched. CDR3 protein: CASSPGTGAKETQYF. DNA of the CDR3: TGTGCCAGCAGCCCCGGGACAGGGGCAAAAGAGACCCAGTACTTC.